One and the same sample provided the 30 T cell receptor beta chains below, sequenced in a study of cytomegalovirus exposure and HLA in healthy donors. Use of 60 Vbeta and 13 Jbeta primers characterized the PCR. TCRdb's table, derived via immunoSEQ multiplex PCR, lists solely in-frame clones and lacks some. Of tens of thousands of clones in the sample, roughly four fifths were seen once. The specimen was PBMCs. These receptors were obtained from a man younger than 35 in good health and CMV-seronegative.

This chain links TRBV5-6 with TRBJ2-7; 11 nucleotides agree with TRBD2. Germline V gives CDR1 SGHDT, CDR2 YYEEEE. V lost 4 bases, J lost 7 bases, and 13 bases stayed unmatched. This CDR3 is built from 16 residues. The CDR3 nucleotides are TGTGCCAGCAGCCGTGGACTAGCGGGCGCCAGCGGTGAGCAGTACTTC. It translates to CASSRGLAGASGEQYF.

The table lists this clone with many counts. V usage is TRBV10-1 and J usage is TRBJ2-7; D may be TRBD1 (6 bases). The CDR3 is 12 amino acids. The V gene's germline CDR1 is WNHNN and CDR2 SYGVQD (reference sequence). Trimming removed 8 bases from V and 6 bases from J, with 14 bases in between. Here the CDR3 reads CASARGSSEQYF. The CDR3 DNA reads as TGCGCCAGCGCCAGGGGTTCGAGCGAGCAGTACTTC.

With respect to this clone: The junction does not match germline at one end; this may be a read error. The chain links TRBV9 to TRBJ1-6, with 7 positions matching TRBD1. CDR3 length: 16 amino acids. Per the germline V gene, CDR1 is SGDLS and CDR2 is YYNGEE. In DNA form, the CDR3 reads TGTGCCAGCAGCGTACTTTCACAGGGGAGTAATTCACCCCCCCACTTT. Protein sequence: CASSVLSQGSNSPPHF. Variable domain in full (rest from reference TRBV9 and TRBJ1-6): DSGVTQTPKHLITATGQRVTLRCSPRSGDLSVYWYQQSLDQGLQFLIQYYNGEERAKGNILERFSAQQFPDLHSELNLSSLELGDSALYFCASSVLSQGSNSPPHFGNGTRLTVT.

The chain couples TRBV6-5 to TRBJ1-1, with 10 positions matching TRBD1. CDR1 is MNHEY and CDR2 is SVGAGI in the germline V gene. Trimming took 2 bases from V and 8 from J; bases not matched to a gene: 8. The CDR3 runs to 15 residues. Here the CDR3 reads CASSYQRTGGLEAFF. The CDR3 DNA sequence: TGTGCCAGCAGTTACCAAAGGACAGGGGGGCTCGAAGCTTTCTTT.

V usage is TRBV7-9 and J usage is TRBJ1-2; 9 bases map to TRBD1. CDR1 and CDR2 from the germline V gene are SEHNR and FQNEAQ (reference sequence). This CDR3 region has 15 residues. V dropped 4 bases and J dropped 4; count of bases not matched to a gene: 7. The CDR3 spells CASSSTGTGPYGYTF. Here the CDR3 DNA reads TGTGCCAGCAGCTCCACCGGGACAGGGCCCTATGGCTACACCTTC.

This clone was seen only once. CDR3 in amino acids: CASSLLAGAPNEQFF. The CDR3 bases are TGTGCCAGCAGCCTACTAGCGGGGGCCCCCAATGAGCAGTTCTTC. The chain combines TRBV6-5 with TRBJ2-1; 11 bases match TRBD2. The junction had 7 bases not matched to a gene; V was cut back by 6 bases and J by 6 bases. Germline V lookup: CDR1 MNHEY, CDR2 SVGAGI. This CDR3 is 15 amino acids long.

The genes are TRBV9 and TRBJ2-1, with TRBD1 matching over 12 bases. Trimming removed 4 bases from V and 9 bases from J; junction bases left unmatched: 8. CDR3 length equals 15 residues. Germline V CDR1 and CDR2: SGDLS, YYNGEE. The CDR3 bases are TGTGCCAGCAGCTTCACCGGGACAGGGGGCGGTGAGCAGTTCTTC. It codes for CASSFTGTGGGEQFF.

The gene calls are TRBV27 and TRBJ2-7, with TRBD2 matching over 11 bases. The germline CDR1 and CDR2 sequences are MNHEY and SMNVEV (reference sequence). The V gene end was trimmed by 1 base and the J gene end by 1 base; junction bases not matched to a gene: 9. The CDR3 totals 18 residues. The CDR3 is CASSLWASGGPVSYEQYF. The CDR3 DNA reads TGTGCCAGCAGTTTATGGGCTAGCGGGGGGCCGGTATCCTACGAGCAGTACTTC.

The chain links TRBV7-2 to TRBJ1-3, with no clear D. The CDR3 runs 13 residues. Germline CDR1 reads SGHTA; CDR2 reads FQGNSA. Deletions cut 4 bases from V and 7 bases from J, with 11 bases between. The DNA of the CDR3 is TGTGCCAGCAGCTCCCTCCACGGGAACACCATATATTTT. Residues: CASSSLHGNTIYF.

The chain recombines TRBV2 with TRBJ1-4, with D possibly TRBD1 on 5 matching bases. Trimming removed 5 bases at V and 5 bases at J, with 15 bases between. Germline values: CDR1 SNHLY, CDR2 FYNNEI. The CDR3 runs 15 residues. CDR3 loop: CASSHRRLGNEKLFF. CDR3 nucleotide sequence: TGTGCCAGCAGTCACAGGCGACTTGGGAATGAAAAACTGTTTTTT.

The chain uses TRBV7-2 and TRBJ1-3; 7 nucleotides line up with TRBD1. The junction had 9 bases not matched to a gene; V was cut back by 6 bases and J by 4 bases. CDR3 size: 15 residues. Germline CDR1 reads SGHTA; CDR2 reads FQGNSA. CDR3 amino acids: CASRSTGSSGNTIYF. The CDR3 DNA is TGTGCCAGCAGATCGACAGGGAGCTCCGGAAACACCATATATTTT.

The CDR3 DNA sequence: TGTGCCATCAGCAACAGGGGTATCGACGAGCAGTACTTC. This translates into CAISNRGIDEQYF. The J gene is TRBJ2-7, the V gene TRBV10-3; 7 bases line up with TRBD1. Germline values: CDR1 ENHRY, CDR2 SYGVKD. CDR3 length: 13 residues. V shed 6 bases and J 5 bases; nucleotides not matched to a gene: 7.

This chain joins TRBV7-9 and TRBJ1-6; 10 nucleotides match TRBD1. The CDR3 loop spans 19 amino acids. Germline CDR1 is SEHNR and CDR2 is FQNEAQ (reference sequence). V was clipped by 5 bases and J by 5 bases; unmatched bases: 15. The chain's CDR3 is CASSRTGTGAGVNNSPLHF. CDR3 DNA: TGTGCCAGCAGCAGAACCGGGACAGGGGCAGGAGTGAATAATTCACCCCTCCACTTT.

This clone has more than one count but fewer than ten. The chain links TRBV2 to TRBJ2-7; D gene unclear. In germline, CDR1 is SNHLY, CDR2 FYNNEI. The CDR3 runs to 12 residues. Trimming shortened V by 3 bases and J by 5 bases, and 8 bases separated the two germline ends. CDR3 DNA sequence: TGTGCCAGCAGTGACAGGTTCCACGAGCAGTACTTC. This encodes CASSDRFHEQYF.

This chain connects TRBV6-5 to TRBJ2-2; TRBD2 is a possible D gene (5 bases). V lost 5 bases and J lost 6, with 10 bases in between. The germline V gene encodes CDR1 MNHEY and CDR2 SVGAGI. The CDR3 contains 13 residues. This chain's CDR3 is CASSVLRAGELFF. As DNA, the CDR3 is TGTGCCAGCAGTGTCCTGCGGGCCGGGGAGCTGTTTTTT.

The gene calls are TRBV28 and TRBJ1-5; D is possibly TRBD1 (6 bases). This CDR3 is built from 13 residues. Per germline, CDR1 MDHEN and CDR2 SYDVKM. The germline V and J ends were trimmed by 6 bases and 6 bases, with 12 bases remaining between them. In DNA, the CDR3 is TGTGCCAGCAGCCATGGGACATTTCAGCCCCAGCATTTT. This translates into CASSHGTFQPQHF. Full variable domain (rest looked up from reference TRBV28 and TRBJ1-5): DVKVTQSSRYLVKRTGEKVFLECVQDMDHENMFWYRQDPGLGLRLIYFSYDVKMKEKGDIPEGYSVSREKKERFSLILESASTNQTSMYLCASSHGTFQPQHFGDGTRLSIL.

Comment on this clone: Other DNA sequences in the sample encode the same CDR3. In DNA form, the CDR3 reads TGTGCCAGCAGCTTACCGACAGGGGCTCGGAAAGAGCAGTACTTC. It encodes CASSLPTGARKEQYF. The gene calls are TRBV11-2 and TRBJ2-7; 8 bases align to TRBD1. Germline V gene data show CDR1 as SGHAT and CDR2 as FQNNGV. V was clipped by 2 bases and J by 7 bases; unmatched bases: 10. The CDR3 consists of 15 residues. The full variable domain, with the rest looked up from reference TRBV11-2 and TRBJ2-7, is EAGVAQSPRYKIIEKRQSVAFWCNPISGHATLYWYQQILGQGPKLLIQFQNNGVVDDSQLPKDRFSAERLKGVDSTLKIQPAKLEDSAVYLCASSLPTGARKEQYFGPGTRLTVT.

The V gene is TRBV7-2, the J gene TRBJ2-7; TRBD1 agrees at 9 bases. CDR1 is SGHTA, CDR2 FQGNSA, per germline. J was trimmed by 1 base and V by 0 bases; bases with no gene match: 1. The CDR3 runs to 15 residues. In DNA form, the CDR3 reads TGTGCCAGCAGCTTAGCCGGGACAGGGTCCTACGAGCAGTACTTC. It translates to CASSLAGTGSYEQYF.

This chain joins TRBV19 and TRBJ1-4; maybe TRBD1 (5 bases). Germline values: CDR1 LNHDA, CDR2 SQIVND (reference sequence). The CDR3 consists of 13 residues. The V end was cut by 3 bases, the J end by 6 bases, with 8 bases between. The CDR3 region is CASSIARDEKLFF. CDR3 DNA sequence: TGTGCCAGTAGTATTGCCAGGGATGAAAAACTGTTTTTT.

The V and J genes are TRBV28 and TRBJ1-1; D gene ambiguous. Germline V gene lookup returns CDR1 MDHEN and CDR2 SYDVKM. The CDR3 contains 13 residues. The ends were cut back, 2 bases at V and 1 base at J, with 5 bases in the middle. DNA of the CDR3: TGTGCCAGCAGTTTACCAGAGAACACTGAAGCTTTCTTT. It translates to CASSLPENTEAFF.

Comments on this clone: An end of the junction differs from the germline gene, which may be a read error. Other DNA variants within this sample encode the same CDR3. The CDR3 is CASSATENTEAFF. CDR3 DNA: TGTGCTAGCAGCGCGACAGAGAACACGGAAGCTTTCTTT. The V call is TRBV7-7, the J call TRBJ1-1; maybe TRBD1 (5 bases). CDR1 is SSHAT, CDR2 FNYEAQ, per germline (reference sequence). The CDR3 loop spans 13 amino acids. The full variable domain, in which reference TRBV7-7 and TRBJ1-1 provide the parts outside the CDR3, is GAGVSQSPRYKVTKRGQDVTLRCDPISSHATLYWYQQALGQGPEFLTYFNYEAQPDKSGLPSDRFSAERPEGSISTLTIQRTEQRDSAMYRCASSATENTEAFFGQGTRLTVV.

The chain employs TRBV7-9 and TRBJ2-7, with D perhaps matching TRBD2 (5 bases). This CDR3 spans 19 amino acids. Trimming took 5 bases from V and 3 from J, leaving 29 bases between them. Germline CDR1 SEHNR, CDR2 FQNEAQ (reference sequence). CDR3 in DNA: TGTGCCAGCAGCCAGATCAGAGGGTTACGGTCCACCGCCGGCTACGAGCAGTACTTC. Its translation is CASSQIRGLRSTAGYEQYF.

The J gene is TRBJ2-1, the V gene TRBV6-5; D is possibly TRBD1 (7 bases). Germline assignment: CDR1 MNHEY and CDR2 SVGAGI. The CDR3 runs to 15 residues. Between the trimmed V and J ends, which lost 8 bases and 1 base, there was a span of 15 bases. The CDR3, as DNA: TGTGCCAGCCGGTCAGGGGGGAATTCCTACAATGAGCAGTTCTTC. Translating it yields CASRSGGNSYNEQFF.

This sequence joins TRBV20-1 and TRBJ1-1; a possible D gene is TRBD1 (5 bases). The V end lost 7 bases, the J end lost 7 bases, and 10 bases lay between the germline ends. The CDR3 runs 10 residues. In germline, CDR1 is DFQATT, CDR2 SNEGSKA (reference sequence). As DNA, the CDR3 is TGCAGTGGAGGGGAGGATGAAGCTTTCTTT. Its protein product is CSGGEDEAFF.

The rearrangement links TRBV19 to TRBJ2-7; 12 bases agree with TRBD1. V shed 5 bases and J 4 bases; nucleotides not matched to a gene: 6. CDR1 and CDR2 (germline): LNHDA, SQIVND (reference sequence). The CDR3 totals 15 residues. CDR3 sequence: CASSVPGQGAYEQYF. The CDR3 DNA reads TGTGCCAGTAGTGTCCCGGGACAGGGGGCGTACGAGCAGTACTTC.

The chain uses TRBV4-1 and TRBJ1-5; 8 positions agree with TRBD1. CDR3 length: 15 amino acids. V lost 2 bases, J lost 1 base, and 1 base stayed unmatched. From germline, CDR1 is MGHRA and CDR2 YSYEKL. CDR3 sequence: CASSQRTGSNQPQHF. In DNA form, the CDR3 reads TGCGCCAGCAGCCAAAGGACAGGGAGCAATCAGCCCCAGCATTTT.

The rearrangement joins TRBV28 to TRBJ2-5; tentative D call: TRBD2 (6 bases). CDR3 length equals 13 residues. V was pared by 4 bases and J by 4 bases, with 10 bases between. Germline V gives CDR1 MDHEN, CDR2 SYDVKM. The CDR3 loop is CASSSGLGETQYF. The CDR3, as DNA: TGTGCCAGCAGTTCGGGACTCGGAGAGACCCAGTACTTC.

The chain uses TRBV7-9 and TRBJ1-5; maybe TRBD1 (6 bases). Trimming removed 2 bases from V and 4 bases from J, with 6 bases in between. The CDR3 runs to 13 residues. Germline V gene data show CDR1 as SEHNR and CDR2 as FQNEAQ (reference sequence). This CDR3 is CASSLQGNQPQHF. DNA for the CDR3: TGTGCCAGCAGCTTACAGGGGAATCAGCCCCAGCATTTT.

In its sample, this clone was seen a few times. V is TRBV6-1 and J is TRBJ1-1, with D possibly matching TRBD1 (5 bases). The V end lost 4 bases, the J end lost 3 bases, and 18 bases lay between the germline ends. The CDR3 has 16 amino acids. The germline V gene has CDR1 MNHNS and CDR2 SASEGT. The CDR3: CASSASGVGRDTEAFF. The CDR3 coding sequence is TGTGCCAGCAGTGCGTCGGGGGTTGGTCGGGACACTGAAGCTTTCTTT.

This chain links TRBV30 with TRBJ2-3, with a possible D match to TRBD1 (6 bases). The germline V gene encodes CDR1 GTSNPN and CDR2 SVGIG (reference sequence). This CDR3 is built from 13 residues. V lost 3 bases and J 6 bases, leaving 13 bases between the germline ends. The CDR3: CAWSGRGFDTQYF. CDR3 bases: TGTGCCTGGAGCGGCAGGGGATTTGATACGCAGTATTTT.